Each of the 2 T cell receptor beta chains below was sequenced from the same sample in a study of blood T cell repertoires in COVID-19. TCRdb keeps only in-frame clones here, not all; method: immunoSEQ multiplex PCR. The profile shows 57,000 or so clones, approximately 79% of them singletons. Sequenced input: peripheral blood. Receptor source: a woman aged 80 or over with active or convalescent COVID-19.

This chain uses TRBV6-5 with TRBJ2-3; D may be TRBD2 (5 bases). Germline lookup yields CDR1 MNHEY and CDR2 SVGAGI. V gave up 5 bases and J gave up 0 bases, with 12 bases separating them. The CDR3 extends over 15 amino acids. The CDR3 DNA is TGTGCCAGCAGTCCCACCAGGACTAGCACAGATACGCAGTATTTT. Protein sequence: CASSPTRTSTDTQYF.

CDR3 nucleotide sequence: TGTGCCTGGAGCACGCCCTCCAATACAGCCGTCCCTAACTATGGCTACACCTTC. It codes for CAWSTPSNTAVPNYGYTF. The chain recombines TRBV30 with TRBJ1-2; D call uncertain. The CDR3 spans 18 residues. Germline V gene sequence: CDR1 GTSNPN, CDR2 SVGIG (reference sequence). V dropped 3 bases and J dropped 0 bases, with 23 bases sitting between them.